This passage covers 2 T cell receptor beta chains from one sample sequenced in a study of CD8 T cells in Susac syndrome. The RNA, about 0.45 to 1 ug, was put through reverse transcription using random hexamers. TCRdb passed the immunoSEQ multiplex PCR reads through MiXCR, listing each CDR3 protein once. The sample lists hundreds of thousands of distinct CDR3 sequences, approximately 94% seen once, with under 0.2% in the top ten. The sequenced material came from CD4+ T cells from PBMCs. These receptors were collected from a human donor with Susac syndrome.

The V gene is TRBV5-1, the J gene TRBJ1-3; D is possibly TRBD1 (5 bases). CDR3 length: 14 amino acids. CDR1 SGHRS and CDR2 YFSETQ come from the germline V gene. The V end lost 4 bases, the J end lost 3 bases, and 11 bases lay between the germline ends. CDR3 region: CASSNDSVGNTIYF. Written as DNA, the CDR3 is TGCGCCAGCAGCAACGACAGCGTTGGAAACACCATATATTTT.

This sequence joins TRBV20-1 and TRBJ1-1, with 8 bases aligning to TRBD1. Germline assignment: CDR1 DFQATT and CDR2 SNEGSKA (reference sequence). V lost 3 bases, J lost 6 bases, and 6 bases stayed unmatched. CDR3 length: 13 amino acids. The CDR3 DNA is TGCAGTGCTAGTTATCAGGGGGCCGCTGAAGCTTTCTTT. Amino acids: CSASYQGAAEAFF.